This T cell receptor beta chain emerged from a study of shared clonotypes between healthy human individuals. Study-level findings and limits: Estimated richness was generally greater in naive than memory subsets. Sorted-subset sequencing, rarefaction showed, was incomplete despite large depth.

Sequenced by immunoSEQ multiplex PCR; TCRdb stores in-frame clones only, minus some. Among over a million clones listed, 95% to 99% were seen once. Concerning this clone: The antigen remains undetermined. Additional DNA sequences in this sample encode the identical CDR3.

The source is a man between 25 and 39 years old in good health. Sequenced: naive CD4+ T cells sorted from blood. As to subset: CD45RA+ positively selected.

CDR3 region: CASTPIRSNQPQHF. The CDR3 coding sequence is TGTGCCAGTACCCCCATCCGTAGCAATCAGCCCCAGCATTTT. The chain is built from TRBV19 and TRBJ1-5; the D is unclear. V lost 7 bases to trimming and J lost 0 bases, with 10 bases between them. The CDR3 is made up of 14 amino acids. The germline V gene has CDR1 LNHDA and CDR2 SQIVND (reference sequence). The full variable domain, completed using reference TRBV19 and TRBJ1-5, is DGGITQSPKYLFRKEGQNVTLSCEQNLNHDAMYWYRQDPGQGLRLIYYSQIVNDFQKGDIAEGYSVSREKKESFPLTVTSAQKNPTAFYLCASTPIRSNQPQHFGDGTRLSIL.